This T cell receptor (beta chain) is drawn from a study of shared T cell receptors in the human thymus. Only in-frame clones appear in the TCRdb table, and some are missing; sequencing was by immunoSEQ multiplex PCR. The repertoire includes about 610,000 clones, 85% to 90% of them detected once, and approximately 0.011% sits in the top ten. Germline values: CDR1 SGHTS, CDR2 YDEGEE. Deletions cut 2 bases from V and 7 bases from J, with 24 bases between. The CDR3 is 17 amino acids. Separately, the same data were catalogued under a study of human thymus T cells. That work contributes: Thymus was obtained from resections taken during corrective heart surgery. Blood and thymic repertoires both appeared biased in V and J gene usage. Thymic TCR repertoires of unrelated people reportedly overlapped highly.

V gene TRBV5-8 combines with J gene TRBJ2-5; D possibly corresponds to TRBD2 (5 bases). This clonotype originated in a boy in the first two years of life with a congenital heart defect. Sample: thymocytes. CDR3 nucleotides: TGTGCCAGCAGCTTCCCGGAGGACCGTTCTTCACACGGGACCCAGTACTTC. Its protein is CASSFPEDRSSHGTQYF.